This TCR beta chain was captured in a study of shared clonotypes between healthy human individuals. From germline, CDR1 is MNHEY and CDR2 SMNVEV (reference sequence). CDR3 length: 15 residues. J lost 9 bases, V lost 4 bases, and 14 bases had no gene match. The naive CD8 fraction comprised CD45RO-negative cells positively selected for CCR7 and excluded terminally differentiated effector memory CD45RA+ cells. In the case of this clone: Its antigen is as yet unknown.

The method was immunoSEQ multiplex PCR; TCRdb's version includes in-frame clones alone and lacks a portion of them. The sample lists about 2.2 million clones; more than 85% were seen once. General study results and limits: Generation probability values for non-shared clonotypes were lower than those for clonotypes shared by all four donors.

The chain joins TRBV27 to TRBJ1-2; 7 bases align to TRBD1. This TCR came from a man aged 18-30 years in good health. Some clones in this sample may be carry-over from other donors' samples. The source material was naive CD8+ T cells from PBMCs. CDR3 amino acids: CASSSQGREEMCYTF. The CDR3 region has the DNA TGTGCCAGCAGTTCACAGGGGAGGGAGGAGATGTGCTACACCTTC.